These 19 T cell receptor beta chains were all obtained from the same sample, sequenced in a study. One entry per CDR3 protein, called by TCRdb with MiXCR from the 5' RACE reads. The sample records approximately 40,000 distinct CDR3 sequences, 22% being singletons. The sorted Tregs were CD4+CD25+CD127-/low cells. The source material was Tregs sorted from blood. These receptors all come from a female donor with breast cancer.

This clonotype was observed a few times. This may be a read error: a much more frequent sequence differs by one nucleotide. The chain has TRBV29-1 and TRBJ2-3, with 11 bases matching TRBD2. CDR1 and CDR2 from the germline V gene are SQVTM and ANQGSEA. This CDR3 spans 14 amino acids. J was trimmed by 4 bases and V by 7 bases; bases with no gene match: 7. CDR3 DNA sequence: TGCAGCGCTGACGGGACTAGCGGCGCAGATACGCAGTATTTT. It translates to CSADGTSGADTQYF.

This clonotype has ten or more counts. The chain joins TRBV28 to TRBJ2-5; 8 positions match TRBD1. The CDR3 is 14 residues long. Germline trimming cut 6 bases from V and 3 bases from J; bases unmatched to any gene: 6. Germline V CDR1 and CDR2: MDHEN, SYDVKM. The DNA for the CDR3 is TGTGCCAGCAGAAGTCCGGGACAGGAAGAGACCCAGTACTTC. This gives the protein CASRSPGQEETQYF.

This clonotype was seen repeatedly, ten times or more. V and J are TRBV27 and TRBJ1-2; 7 nucleotides align to TRBD1. Germline-derived CDR1 and CDR2 are MNHEY and SMNVEV (reference sequence). V trimming: 4 bases; J trimming: 5 bases; junction bases outside the gene matches: 4. The CDR3 sequence is 13 residues long. CDR3 in DNA: TGTGCCAGCAGTTCTGGGACAGTATATGGCTACACCTTC. Protein product: CASSSGTVYGYTF.

This clonotype was recorded only once. The chain uses TRBV20-1 and TRBJ1-2; unclear D gene. The CDR3 is 14 residues long. Germline CDR1 and CDR2: DFQATT and SNEGSKA (reference sequence). V lost 3 bases, J lost 5 bases, and 16 bases lay in between. CDR3 amino acids: CSARPDVKWYGYTF. CDR3 nucleotides: TGCAGTGCTAGGCCGGACGTTAAGTGGTATGGCTACACCTTC.

This sequence joins TRBV13 and TRBJ2-2; 14 nucleotides match TRBD2. The CDR3 runs 16 residues. The germline gives CDR1 PRHDT, CDR2 FYEKMQ (reference sequence). The J segment lost 9 bases and the V segment lost 4 bases, leaving 7 bases of the junction unmatched. The CDR3 protein is CASSSGLAGDLWELFF. CDR3 DNA: TGTGCCAGCAGCTCGGGACTAGCGGGAGATCTTTGGGAGCTGTTTTTT.

This clonotype was detected ten times or more. The rearrangement links TRBV5-1 to TRBJ2-3; 13 bases are a match to TRBD2. This CDR3 comprises 20 residues. The trim removed 4 bases at V and 3 bases at J, leaving 17 bases unmatched. Germline CDR1 is SGHRS and CDR2 is YFSETQ. In nucleotides, the CDR3 is TGCGCCAGCAGCCGCGGGACTAGCGGGATAGGCACAAGGAGGACAGATACGCAGTATTTT. Encoded protein: CASSRGTSGIGTRRTDTQYF.

This clonotype has more than one count but fewer than ten. CDR3 nucleotides: TGTGCCAGCAGTTTAGACCTTGTTAATTCACCCCTCCACTTT. Translation gives CASSLDLVNSPLHF. The gene calls are TRBV12-3 or TRBV12-4 and TRBJ1-6; D is uncertain. The CDR3 covers 14 residues. V shed 1 base and J shed 6 bases, with 7 bases lying between them.

The chain joins TRBV2 to TRBJ2-5, with 10 nucleotides matching TRBD2. V trimming: 4 bases; J trimming: 1 base; junction bases outside the gene matches: 3. The CDR3 consists of 15 residues. Germline values: CDR1 SNHLY, CDR2 FYNNEI. The CDR3 nucleotides read TGTGCCAGCAGTGTGCTAGCGGGAGTCCAAGAGACCCAGTACTTC. Amino acid sequence: CASSVLAGVQETQYF.

The DNA of the CDR3 is TGCAGTGCGCGCCGGATCCTAGCGGGAGAATCCTACGAGCAGTACTTC. It translates to CSARRILAGESYEQYF. This chain connects TRBV20-1 to TRBJ2-7; 10 bases are a match to TRBD2. Unmatched junction bases numbered 12, after V lost 6 bases and J lost 1 base. This CDR3 has 16 residues. Germline CDR1 is DFQATT and CDR2 is SNEGSKA (reference sequence).

This clonotype was observed once. The chain carries TRBV20-1 and TRBJ2-3, with TRBD2 identical over 12 bases. Per the germline V gene, CDR1 is DFQATT and CDR2 is SNEGSKA (reference sequence). The CDR3 runs 15 residues. Losses at the gene ends were 5 bases for V and 3 bases for J; bases not matched to a gene: 6. The CDR3 region is CSAVLAGGRTDTQYF. The CDR3 DNA reads TGCAGTGCTGTTCTAGCGGGAGGGCGGACAGATACGCAGTATTTT.

Turning to this clonotype: A read error may explain this, as a much larger clone is one base away. The rearrangement links TRBV4-1 to TRBJ2-1, with 11 bases identical to TRBD1. Per germline, CDR1 MGHRA and CDR2 YSYEKL. CDR3 length equals 15 residues. V trimming: 5 bases; J trimming: 3 bases; junction bases outside the gene matches: 3. The CDR3 here is CASSTGTGGYNEQFF. The CDR3 coding sequence is TGCGCCAGCAGCACCGGGACAGGGGGCTACAATGAGCAGTTCTTC.

This clonotype was picked up many times. The chain joins TRBV9 to TRBJ2-1, with unresolved D. Germline V CDR1 and CDR2: SGDLS, YYNGEE. The CDR3 runs to 12 residues. Trimming took off 0 bases at V and 6 bases at J, with 4 bases between the two ends. CDR3: CASSVAGNEQFF. CDR3 DNA: TGTGCCAGCAGCGTAGCCGGCAATGAGCAGTTCTTC.

Ten or more counts support this clonotype. The chain couples TRBV12-3 or TRBV12-4 to TRBJ2-5; no definite D call. This CDR3 contains 15 residues. V dropped 1 base and J dropped 4 bases, with 13 bases sitting between them. In DNA form, the CDR3 reads TGTGCCAGCAGTTTAGGACACCGTTTCCCAGAGACCCAGTACTTC. It specifies CASSLGHRFPETQYF.

This clonotype was counted only a few times. V usage is TRBV10-3 and J usage is TRBJ2-3; D tentatively reads TRBD1 or TRBD2 (5 bases each). The length of the CDR3 is 14 residues. V was pared by 4 bases and J by 1 base, with 9 bases between. From germline, CDR1 is ENHRY and CDR2 SYGVKD. Here the CDR3 DNA reads TGTGCCATCAGTGCCGGGGCTGGCACAGATACGCAGTATTTT. Translation: CAISAGAGTDTQYF.

This clonotype was recorded a few times. This may stem from a read error, because a much larger clone lies one nucleotide away. The chain joins TRBV12-3 or TRBV12-4 to TRBJ2-1; TRBD2 agrees at 8 bases. CDR3 length: 16 residues. Germline trimming cut 4 bases from V and 2 bases from J; bases unmatched to any gene: 7. Here the CDR3 DNA reads TGTGCCAGCAGTTCACAGACTAGCGAAACCTACAATGAGCAGTTCTTC. It is translated as CASSSQTSETYNEQFF.

This clonotype was picked up many times. V usage is TRBV6-1 and J usage is TRBJ1-6; no reliable D call. The germline gives CDR1 MNHNS, CDR2 SASEGT. V was trimmed by 11 bases and J by 0 bases, leaving 11 bases between them. The CDR3 length is 14 residues. CDR3 sequence reads: CAVDPNSYNSPLHF. CDR3 nucleotides: TGTGCCGTGGATCCGAACTCCTATAATTCACCCCTCCACTTT.

The genes are TRBV12-2 and TRBJ2-7; no DNA check was done on the table's D call, TRBD2. TRBV12-2 is marked as a pseudogene. There are 13 residues in the CDR3. As DNA, the CDR3 is TGTGTTGGGACTAGGGAAAGCTCCTACGAGCAGTACTTC. Residues: CVGTRESSYEQYF.

This chain links TRBV20-1 with TRBJ1-5; D call uncertain. Germline V gene lookup returns CDR1 DFQATT and CDR2 SNEGSKA (reference sequence). The CDR3 has 14 residues. V was shortened by 3 bases and J by 5 bases, with 14 bases between the two germline ends. Here the CDR3 DNA reads TGCAGTGCTAGCCCCGGCAGGATGGATCAGCCCCAGCATTTT. It codes for CSASPGRMDQPQHF.

This clonotype was detected only a few times. This chain joins TRBV18 and TRBJ2-7, with 11 bases fitting TRBD2. The length of the CDR3 is 15 residues. J was trimmed by 6 bases and V by 1 base; bases with no gene match: 5. CDR1 KGHSH and CDR2 LQKENI come from the germline V gene. The CDR3 DNA is TGTGCCAGCTCACCACTTACTAGCGGGAGTAGCGAGCAGTACTTC. Translated, it gives CASSPLTSGSSEQYF.